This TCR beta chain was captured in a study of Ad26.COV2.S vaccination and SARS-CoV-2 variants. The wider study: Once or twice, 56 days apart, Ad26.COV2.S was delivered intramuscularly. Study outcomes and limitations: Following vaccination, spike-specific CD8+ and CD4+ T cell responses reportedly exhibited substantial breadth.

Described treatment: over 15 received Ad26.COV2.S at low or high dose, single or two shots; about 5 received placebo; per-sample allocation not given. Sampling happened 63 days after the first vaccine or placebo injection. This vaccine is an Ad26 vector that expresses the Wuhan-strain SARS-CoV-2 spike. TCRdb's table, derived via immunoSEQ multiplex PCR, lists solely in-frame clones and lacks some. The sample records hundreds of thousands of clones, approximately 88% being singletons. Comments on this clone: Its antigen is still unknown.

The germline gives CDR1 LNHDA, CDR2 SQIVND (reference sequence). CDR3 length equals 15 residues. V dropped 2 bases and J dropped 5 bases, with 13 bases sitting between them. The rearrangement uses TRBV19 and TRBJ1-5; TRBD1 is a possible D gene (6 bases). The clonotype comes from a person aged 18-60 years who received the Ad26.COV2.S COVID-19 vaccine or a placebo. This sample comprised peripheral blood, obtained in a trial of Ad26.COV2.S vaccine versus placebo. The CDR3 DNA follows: TGTGCCAGTAGTATATACTACAGGGAGGATCAGCCCCAGCATTTT. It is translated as CASSIYYREDQPQHF.